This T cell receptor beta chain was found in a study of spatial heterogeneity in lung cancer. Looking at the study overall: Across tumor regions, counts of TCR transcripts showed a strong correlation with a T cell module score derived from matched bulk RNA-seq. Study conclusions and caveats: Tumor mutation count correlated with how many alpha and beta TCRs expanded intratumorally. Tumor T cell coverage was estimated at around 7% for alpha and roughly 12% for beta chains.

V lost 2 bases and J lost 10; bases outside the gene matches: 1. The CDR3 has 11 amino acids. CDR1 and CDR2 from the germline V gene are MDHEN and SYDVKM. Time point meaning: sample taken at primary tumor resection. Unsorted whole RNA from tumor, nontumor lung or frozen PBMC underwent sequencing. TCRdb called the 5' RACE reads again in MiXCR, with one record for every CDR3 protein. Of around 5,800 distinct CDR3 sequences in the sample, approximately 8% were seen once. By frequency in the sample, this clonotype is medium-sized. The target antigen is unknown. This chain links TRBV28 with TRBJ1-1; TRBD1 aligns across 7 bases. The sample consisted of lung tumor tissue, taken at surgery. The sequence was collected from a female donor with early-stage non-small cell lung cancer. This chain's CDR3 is CASSLTGAAFF. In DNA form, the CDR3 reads TGTGCCAGCAGTTTAACAGGGGCAGCTTTCTTT.